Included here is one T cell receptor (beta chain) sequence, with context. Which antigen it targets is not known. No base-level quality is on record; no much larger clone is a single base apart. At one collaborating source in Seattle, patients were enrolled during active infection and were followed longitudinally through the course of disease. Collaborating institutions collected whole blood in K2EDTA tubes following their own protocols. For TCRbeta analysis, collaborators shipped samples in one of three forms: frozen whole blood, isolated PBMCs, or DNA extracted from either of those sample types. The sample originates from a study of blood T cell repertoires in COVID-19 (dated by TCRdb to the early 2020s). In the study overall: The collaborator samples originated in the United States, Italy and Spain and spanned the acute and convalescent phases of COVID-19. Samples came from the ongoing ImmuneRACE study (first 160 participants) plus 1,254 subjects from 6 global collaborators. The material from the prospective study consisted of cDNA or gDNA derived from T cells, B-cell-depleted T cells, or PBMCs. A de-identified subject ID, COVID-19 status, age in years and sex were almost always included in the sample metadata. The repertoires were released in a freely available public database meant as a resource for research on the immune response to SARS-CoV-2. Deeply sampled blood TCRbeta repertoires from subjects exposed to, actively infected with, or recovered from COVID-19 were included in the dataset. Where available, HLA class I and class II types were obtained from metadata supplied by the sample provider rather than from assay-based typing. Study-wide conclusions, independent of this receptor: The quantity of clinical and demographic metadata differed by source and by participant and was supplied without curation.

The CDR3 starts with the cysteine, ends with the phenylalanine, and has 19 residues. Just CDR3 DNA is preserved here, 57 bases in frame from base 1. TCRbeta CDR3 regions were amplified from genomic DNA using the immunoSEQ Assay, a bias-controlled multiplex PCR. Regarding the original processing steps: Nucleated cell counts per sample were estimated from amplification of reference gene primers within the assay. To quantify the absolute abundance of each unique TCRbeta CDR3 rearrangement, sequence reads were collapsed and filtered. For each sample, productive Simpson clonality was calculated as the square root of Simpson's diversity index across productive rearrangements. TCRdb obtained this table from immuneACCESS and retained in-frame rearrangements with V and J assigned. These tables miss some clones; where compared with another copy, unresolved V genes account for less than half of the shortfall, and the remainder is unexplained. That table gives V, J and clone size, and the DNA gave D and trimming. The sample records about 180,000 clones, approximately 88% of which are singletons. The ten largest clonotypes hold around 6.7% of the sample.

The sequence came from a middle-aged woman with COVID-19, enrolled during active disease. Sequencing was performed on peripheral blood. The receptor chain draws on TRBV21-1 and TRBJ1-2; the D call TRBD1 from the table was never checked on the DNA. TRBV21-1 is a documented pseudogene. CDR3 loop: CASSKPWNDGPASNYGYTF. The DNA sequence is TGTGCCAGCAGCAAACCATGGAATGATGGGCCAGCCTCTAACTATGGCTACACCTTC.